The following is a TCR beta chain sequence with its context. The antigen is unknown. Using immunoSEQ multiplex PCR, the repertoire was profiled, and TCRdb retains in-frame clones only, with some absent. The table records about 68,000 clones, 75% to 85% of them present only once. This CDR3 spans 13 amino acids. Trimming took 6 bases from V and 7 from J, leaving 12 bases between them. Per the germline V gene, CDR1 is MGHRA and CDR2 is YSYEKL. This sample stems from a study of cytotoxic CD8 clonotypes in ibrutinib-treated CLL. Overall study results and limits: Clonality was higher at ibrutinib response and returned toward baseline at progression. Pretreatment clonality was elevated relative to age-matched healthy donors and paralleled circulating CD8+ T-cell counts.

The J gene is TRBJ1-4, the V gene TRBV4-1, with D hard to call. This sequence originates from a human donor with chronic lymphocytic leukemia. Source: PBMCs, taken at disease progression, from a patient treated with ibrutinib. The CDR3 DNA sequence: TGCGCCAGCAGGATACCTAACGGTGAAAAACTGTTTTTT. Encoded protein: CASRIPNGEKLFF.